Listed here are 14 T cell receptor beta chains from one sample, sequenced in a study of naive and memory T cell subsets (dated by TCRdb to about 2017). Receptor amplification or capture employed UMI-ligation and nested PCR. The instrument was an Illumina MiSeq. An equimolar mix of two oligonucleotides covering both TRBC1 and TRBC2 was used as the beta constant-region primer. The ligated cDNA went through four rounds of PCR with nested alpha and beta constant-region primers together with the SP2 primer. TCRdb reworked the public reads: Q25 trimming with fastp, MiXCR clone assembly, productive beta chains retained. CDR3 protein duplicates are merged, each entry listing the most common genes and DNA. Present in this sample are about 17,000 distinct CDR3 sequences, roughly 10% of which were seen just once. The ten top clones hold roughly 23% of the sample. The sequencing sample was made of central memory CD8+ T cells from blood. The meaning of the sample's cell subset or site label: central memory, CD45RA- CD27+. The receptors come from a human donor in good health.

This clonotype was recorded many times. This rearrangement joins TRBV12-3 or TRBV12-4 to TRBJ2-1; TRBD2 aligns across 7 bases. The V and J ends lost 1 base and 8 bases, in that order; junction bases with no gene match: 8. This CDR3 spans 15 amino acids. The CDR3 loop reads CASSLELAAVYEQFF. CDR3 coding DNA: TGTGCCAGCAGTTTAGAGCTAGCGGCAGTATATGAGCAGTTCTTC.

This clonotype was recorded a few times. This sequence joins TRBV20-1 and TRBJ2-7; 11 bases are a match to TRBD2. CDR3 length: 16 amino acids. Germline V CDR1 and CDR2: DFQATT, SNEGSKA (reference sequence). The V and J ends lost 3 bases and 2 bases, in that order; junction bases with no gene match: 9. CDR3 nucleotides: TGCAGTGCTAGGGGCTTACTAGCGGGGGCCACCTACGAGCAGTACTTC. This encodes CSARGLLAGATYEQYF.

This clonotype was seen many times. The V call is TRBV20-1, the J call TRBJ2-7, with TRBD2 matching over 11 bases. This CDR3 spans 13 amino acids. From germline, CDR1 is DFQATT and CDR2 SNEGSKA (reference sequence). V lost 5 bases, J lost 4 bases, and 4 bases stayed unmatched. The CDR3 coding sequence is TGCAGTGCTTCGGGACTAGCGGCTTACGAGCAGTACTTC. It specifies CSASGLAAYEQYF.

This clonotype was recorded at least ten times. The chain links TRBV18 to TRBJ1-2, with 9 bases identical to TRBD1. Germline CDR1 reads KGHSH; CDR2 reads LQKENI. V lost 1 base, J lost 4 bases, and 7 bases stayed unmatched. There are 16 residues in the CDR3. CDR3 in amino acids: CASSPLNRGPLYGYTF. Written as DNA, the CDR3 is TGTGCCAGCTCACCACTAAACAGGGGGCCCCTCTATGGCTACACCTTC.

The chain couples TRBV19 to TRBJ1-4; D is ambiguous. The V end lost 7 bases, the J end lost 7 bases, and 10 bases lay between the germline ends. The germline V gene encodes CDR1 LNHDA and CDR2 SQIVND (reference sequence). The CDR3 runs to 12 residues. The CDR3 spells CASTPTGEKLFF. The CDR3 coding sequence is TGTGCCAGTACCCCAACGGGTGAAAAACTGTTTTTT. Together with reference TRBV19 and TRBJ1-4, the CDR3 gives the full variable domain: DGGITQSPKYLFRKEGQNVTLSCEQNLNHDAMYWYRQDPGQGLRLIYYSQIVNDFQKGDIAEGYSVSREKKESFPLTVTSAQKNPTAFYLCASTPTGEKLFFGSGTQLSVL.

This clonotype appeared many times. The V gene is TRBV6-4, the J gene TRBJ1-1; no reliable D call. V was clipped by 2 bases and J by 1 base, with 5 bases between them. CDR3 length: 13 residues. Germline CDR1 and CDR2: MRHNA and SNTAGT. This CDR3 reads CASSDTENTEAFF. The CDR3 bases are TGTGCCAGCAGTGACACTGAGAACACTGAAGCTTTCTTT.

Many counts were recorded for this clonotype. V is TRBV24-1 and J is TRBJ2-3; D is undetermined. There are 14 residues in the CDR3. Trimming shortened V by 6 bases and J by 5 bases, and 14 bases separated the two germline ends. CDR1 and CDR2 (germline): KGHDR, SFDVKD. This CDR3 is CATSRALEVDTQYF. CDR3 DNA: TGTGCCACCAGTAGGGCCCTGGAAGTAGATACGCAGTATTTT.

This clonotype was detected many times. This chain connects TRBV20-1 to TRBJ2-1; no definite D call. Trimming cost V 5 bases and J 10 bases, with 9 bases left between them. Germline V lookup: CDR1 DFQATT, CDR2 SNEGSKA (reference sequence). This CDR3 region has 10 residues. The CDR3 is CSAGRAEQFF. In nucleotides, the CDR3 is TGCAGTGCTGGCCGGGCAGAGCAGTTCTTC.

The V call is TRBV6-6, the J call TRBJ2-7; 9 positions agree with TRBD1. CDR1 and CDR2 (germline): MNHNY, SVGAGI (reference sequence). V was clipped by 4 bases and J by 6 bases; unmatched bases: 10. The CDR3 is 15 amino acids. In nucleotides, the CDR3 is TGTGCCAGCAGTTTTTCCGGGACAGGGCCCCTCGAGCAGTACTTC. It yields the protein CASSFSGTGPLEQYF.

By its share, this clonotype is medium-sized (0.01 to 0.1%). In DNA, the CDR3 is TGTGCCAGCAGCCATGACAGCATCGCCTCTGGAAACACCATATATTTT. It is translated as CASSHDSIASGNTIYF. J is TRBJ1-3 and V is TRBV9; perhaps TRBD1 as D (5 bases). The CDR3 consists of 16 residues. The germline CDR1 and CDR2 sequences are SGDLS and YYNGEE. The V end lost 4 bases, the J end lost 0 bases, and 14 bases lay between the germline ends.

This clonotype was observed many times. The V gene is TRBV5-6, the J gene TRBJ2-3; TRBD1 matches at 11 bases. The V segment lost 3 bases and the J segment 3 bases; nucleotides outside the gene matches: 3. The germline V gene has CDR1 SGHDT and CDR2 YYEEEE. CDR3 length equals 15 residues. The CDR3 nucleotides read TGTGCCAGCAGCTATGGGACAGGGGGAACAGATACGCAGTATTTT. Translation gives CASSYGTGGTDTQYF.

The table lists this clonotype with many counts. The chain couples TRBV7-3 to TRBJ2-7, with D unresolved. This CDR3 contains 14 residues. CDR1 and CDR2 from the germline V gene are SGHTA and FQGTGA. V was trimmed by 5 bases and J by 3 bases, leaving 14 bases between them. CDR3 region: CASSPAPGSYEQYF. CDR3 nucleotides: TGTGCCAGCAGCCCGGCCCCGGGCAGCTACGAGCAGTACTTC.

V usage is TRBV12-3 or TRBV12-4 and J usage is TRBJ2-1, with D perhaps matching TRBD1 (6 bases). The CDR3 spans 15 residues. The germline V and J ends were trimmed by 7 bases and 4 bases, with 17 bases remaining between them. CDR3 nucleotides: TGTGCCAGCATTCCAACGGGACAAGAATACAATGAGCAGTTCTTC. This encodes CASIPTGQEYNEQFF.

This clonotype was observed a few times. The chain joins TRBV2 to TRBJ2-7, with D unresolved. Trimming took 6 bases from V and 3 from J, leaving 9 bases between them. The CDR3 has 12 amino acids. Germline values: CDR1 SNHLY, CDR2 FYNNEI. The CDR3 region is CASRTDLYEQYF. The CDR3 DNA reads as TGTGCCAGCAGGACTGATCTCTACGAGCAGTACTTC.